The source of this T cell receptor (beta chain) is a study of T cells after yellow fever vaccination. Overall study results and limits: Highly abundant clonotypes carried over from the bulk population could end up in FACS-sorted repertoires as contaminants. Subsequent to the booster, the majority of primary-vaccination clones reappeared (around 96% CD4, more than 70% CD8).

This clonotype was recorded a few times. What it recognizes is unknown. Via MiXCR, TCRdb re-called the 5' RACE reads, giving one row per CDR3 protein. The repertoire holds approximately 300,000 distinct CDR3 sequences, approximately 13% seen once, with about 0.54% in the top ten. This specimen was CD4+ T cells sorted from PBMCs, taken 45 days after the yellow fever booster vaccination. The TCR sequence derives from a man aged 30 to 45 who received the YFV17D yellow fever vaccine.

The CDR3 reads CASSSLDSEETQYF. DNA for the CDR3: TGTGCCAGCAGCTCGTTAGACAGCGAGGAGACCCAGTACTTC. The chain couples TRBV7-2 to TRBJ2-5; possible D gene TRBD1, 5 bases. CDR3 length: 14 residues. The germline V gene has CDR1 SGHTA and CDR2 FQGNSA. V was clipped by 4 bases and J by 5 bases, with 14 bases between them.